A single sample gave rise to the 17 T cell receptor beta chains below, sequenced in a study of blood T cell repertoires in COVID-19. Profiled with immunoSEQ multiplex PCR; TCRdb holds only in-frame clones, not every one. Here the sample spans approximately 250,000 clones, more than 75% being singletons. The sequenced sample consisted of PBMCs or T cells enriched from blood (not recorded which). The receptors were gathered from a woman aged 60-70 years in a cohort exposed to, infected with or recovered from COVID-19 (not recorded which).

This clone was picked up one time. The chain employs TRBV5-6 and TRBJ2-1; 9 nucleotides match TRBD2. The J segment lost 4 bases and the V segment lost 1 base, leaving 6 bases of the junction unmatched. Germline CDR1 and CDR2: SGHDT and YYEEEE. CDR3 size: 16 residues. DNA for the CDR3: TGTGCCAGCAGCTTGCTGGTAGCGGGAGATTACAATGAGCAGTTCTTC. This codes for CASSLLVAGDYNEQFF.

V and J are TRBV19 and TRBJ1-6, with TRBD1 identical over 7 bases. V dropped 8 bases and J dropped 5; count of bases not matched to a gene: 6. The length of the CDR3 is 14 residues. Germline assignment: CDR1 LNHDA and CDR2 SQIVND (reference sequence). The CDR3 reads CASGRDSDNSPLHF. The CDR3 DNA follows: TGTGCCAGTGGCCGGGACAGCGATAATTCACCCCTCCACTTT.

The V call is TRBV23-1, the J call TRBJ2-7; 11 bases line up with TRBD1. TRBV23-1 is an ORF, with its function uncertain. The junction had 15 bases not matched to a gene; V was cut back by 6 bases and J by 5 bases. The CDR3 has 17 amino acids. This chain's CDR3 is CASSPKWSGQGAHEQYF. The CDR3 coding sequence is TGCGCCAGCAGCCCGAAGTGGAGTGGACAGGGGGCACACGAGCAGTACTTC.

The genes are TRBV4-1 and TRBJ2-7; no reliable D call. The CDR3 contains 14 residues. Trimming removed 1 base at V and 1 base at J, with 8 bases between. Germline V gene sequence: CDR1 MGHRA, CDR2 YSYEKL. The CDR3: CASSQGVPSYEQYF. In DNA, the CDR3 is TGCGCCAGCAGCCAAGGCGTGCCTTCCTACGAGCAGTACTTC.

Comments on this clone: At one end the junction does not follow the germline gene, possibly because of a read error. The gene calls are TRBV2 and TRBJ1-1, with 7 positions matching TRBD1. Germline V gene data show CDR1 as SNHLY and CDR2 as FYNNEI. There are 13 residues in the CDR3. CDR3 protein: CASSVRDLDRTVF. Here the CDR3 DNA reads TGTGCCAGCAGTGTCAGGGACCTGGACAGGACCGTCTTT.

The J gene is TRBJ1-5, the V gene TRBV19; 9 bases align to TRBD1. CDR3 length: 17 residues. Trimming took 4 bases from V and 0 from J; bases not matched to a gene: 7. The germline gives CDR1 LNHDA, CDR2 SQIVND (reference sequence). The CDR3 region is CASSTRQGDYSNQPQHF. The DNA for the CDR3 is TGTGCCAGTAGTACAAGACAGGGGGATTATAGCAATCAGCCCCAGCATTTT.

This clone has just one count. This rearrangement joins TRBV9 to TRBJ1-1; TRBD1 matches at 7 bases. CDR1 SGDLS and CDR2 YYNGEE come from the germline V gene. The J segment lost 4 bases and the V segment lost 2 bases, leaving 5 bases of the junction unmatched. The CDR3 is made up of 14 amino acids. CDR3 sequence: CASSVEQGGTEAFF. CDR3 in DNA: TGTGCCAGCAGCGTTGAGCAGGGGGGCACTGAAGCTTTCTTT.

The chain has TRBV6-1 and TRBJ2-1; D might be TRBD2 (5 bases). Trimming removed 3 bases from V and 8 bases from J, with 14 bases in between. Germline loops: CDR1 MNHNS, CDR2 SASEGT. The CDR3 is 14 amino acids. In nucleotides, the CDR3 is TGTGCCAGCAGTGAGACACTAGGGTACTATGAGCAGTTCTTC. Amino acids: CASSETLGYYEQFF.

This sequence joins TRBV30 and TRBJ2-6; maybe TRBD1 (5 bases). Trimming took off 5 bases at V and 2 bases at J, with 19 bases between the two ends. The germline CDR1 and CDR2 sequences are GTSNPN and SVGIG (reference sequence). The CDR3 consists of 17 residues. The CDR3 nucleotides read TGTGCCTGGGGAAGGGGCAGGTCCCGCGCTGGGGCCAACGTCCTGACTTTC. This encodes CAWGRGRSRAGANVLTF.

The chain combines TRBV28 with TRBJ2-5, with 7 bases aligning to TRBD2. The germline gives CDR1 MDHEN, CDR2 SYDVKM. With 6 bases clipped from V and 4 bases from J, the junction kept 8 bases outside the gene matches. This CDR3 has 14 residues. CDR3 nucleotide sequence: TGTGCCAGCAGCCTAGCGGAAGGAGGAGAGACCCAGTACTTC. It specifies CASSLAEGGETQYF.

The V call is TRBV9, the J call TRBJ1-3; D is possibly TRBD1 (6 bases). CDR1 and CDR2 from the germline V gene are SGDLS and YYNGEE. This CDR3 region has 15 residues. The V gene lost 3 bases and the J gene lost 2 bases, with 12 bases spanning the gap. In DNA, the CDR3 is TGTGCCAGCAGCGATGGGGGGGCGCCTGGAAACACCATATATTTT. It specifies CASSDGGAPGNTIYF. Together with reference TRBV9 and TRBJ1-3, the CDR3 gives the full variable domain: DSGVTQTPKHLITATGQRVTLRCSPRSGDLSVYWYQQSLDQGLQFLIQYYNGEERAKGNILERFSAQQFPDLHSELNLSSLELGDSALYFCASSDGGAPGNTIYFGEGSWLTVV.

This chain connects TRBV7-9 to TRBJ1-6; D is unclear. Germline assignment: CDR1 SEHNR and CDR2 FQNEAQ (reference sequence). The CDR3 is made up of 15 amino acids. V shed 5 bases and J shed 7 bases, with 15 bases lying between them. The DNA for the CDR3 is TGTGCCAGCAGCCCGGAGGAAGGACGGAATTCACCCCTCCACTTT. It is translated as CASSPEEGRNSPLHF.

V and J are TRBV5-4 and TRBJ2-1, with 8 bases fitting TRBD2. Germline CDR1 and CDR2: SGHNT and YYREEE (reference sequence). V gave up 6 bases and J gave up 10 bases; unmatched junction bases: 6. This CDR3 has 12 residues. The CDR3: CASTDWTSEQFF. As DNA, the CDR3 is TGTGCCAGCACCGATTGGACTAGCGAGCAGTTCTTC.

The chain carries TRBV7-3 and TRBJ2-1; D is perhaps TRBD1 (6 bases). Germline lookup yields CDR1 SGHTA and CDR2 FQGTGA. This CDR3 has 15 amino acids. Trimming removed 5 bases at V and 0 bases at J, with 11 bases between. The CDR3 DNA sequence: TGTGCCAGCAGCCTGGACAGTGGCTCCTACAATGAGCAGTTCTTC. Translating it yields CASSLDSGSYNEQFF.

This rearrangement joins TRBV5-4 to TRBJ2-3, with D possibly being TRBD1 (6 bases). The length of the CDR3 is 16 residues. The germline V gene encodes CDR1 SGHNT and CDR2 YYREEE (reference sequence). Trimming left V 3 bases short and J 0 bases short, with 14 bases between. The CDR3 sequence is CASSSLDRISTDTQYF. In nucleotides, the CDR3 is TGTGCCAGCAGCTCCCTTGACAGGATCAGCACAGATACGCAGTATTTT.

The V gene is TRBV5-1, the J gene TRBJ1-6; unclear D gene. Germline V CDR1 and CDR2: SGHRS, YFSETQ. V shed 2 bases and J shed 4 bases, with 16 bases lying between them. CDR3 size: 17 residues. The CDR3 reads CASSFQAGSQYNSPLHF. CDR3 nucleotide sequence: TGCGCCAGCAGCTTTCAAGCGGGCAGCCAATATAATTCACCCCTCCACTTT. Looking up the rest from reference TRBV5-1 and TRBJ1-6 gives the full variable domain: KAGVTQTPRYLIKTRGQQVTLSCSPISGHRSVSWYQQTPGQGLQFLFEYFSETQRNKGNFPGRFSGRQFSNSRSEMNVSTLELGDSALYLCASSFQAGSQYNSPLHFGNGTRLTVT.

V is TRBV24-1 and J is TRBJ2-5; D remains ambiguous. This CDR3 has 14 residues. With 2 bases removed from V and 3 bases from J, the gap between germline ends came to 9 bases. The germline CDR1 and CDR2 sequences are KGHDR and SFDVKD. The chain's CDR3 is CATSDYSYEETQYF. The DNA for the CDR3 is TGTGCCACCAGTGATTACTCATATGAAGAGACCCAGTACTTC.